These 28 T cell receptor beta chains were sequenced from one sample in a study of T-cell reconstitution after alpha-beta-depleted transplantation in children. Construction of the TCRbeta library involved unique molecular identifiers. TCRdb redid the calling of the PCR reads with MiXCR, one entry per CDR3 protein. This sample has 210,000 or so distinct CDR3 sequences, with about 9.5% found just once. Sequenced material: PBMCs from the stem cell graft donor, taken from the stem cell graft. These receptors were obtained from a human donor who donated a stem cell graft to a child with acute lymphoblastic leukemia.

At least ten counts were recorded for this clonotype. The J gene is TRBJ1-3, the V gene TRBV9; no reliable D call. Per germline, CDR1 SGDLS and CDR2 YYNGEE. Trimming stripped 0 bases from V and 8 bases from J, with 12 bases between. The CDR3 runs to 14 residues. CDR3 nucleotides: TGTGCCAGCAGCGTAGCAGGCCAAGGTCACACCATATATTTT. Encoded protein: CASSVAGQGHTIYF.

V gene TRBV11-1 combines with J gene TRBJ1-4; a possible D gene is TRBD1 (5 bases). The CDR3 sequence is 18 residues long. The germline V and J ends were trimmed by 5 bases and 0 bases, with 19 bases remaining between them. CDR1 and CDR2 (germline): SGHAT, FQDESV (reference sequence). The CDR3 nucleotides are TGTGCCAGCAGCCCACAGCTAGGTCGCAGGGCAACTAATGAAAAACTGTTTTTT. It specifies CASSPQLGRRATNEKLFF.

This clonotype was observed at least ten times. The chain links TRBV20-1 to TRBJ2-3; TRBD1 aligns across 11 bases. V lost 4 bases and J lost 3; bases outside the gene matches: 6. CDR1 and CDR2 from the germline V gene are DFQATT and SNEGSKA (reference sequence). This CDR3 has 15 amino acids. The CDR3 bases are TGCAGTGCTATAGGACAGGGGGCGTCGACAGATACGCAGTATTTT. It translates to CSAIGQGASTDTQYF.

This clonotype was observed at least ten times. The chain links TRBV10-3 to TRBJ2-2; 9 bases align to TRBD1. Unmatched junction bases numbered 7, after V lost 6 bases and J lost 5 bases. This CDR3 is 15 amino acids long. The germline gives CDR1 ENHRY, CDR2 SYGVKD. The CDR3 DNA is TGTGCCATCAGGATCCGGGACAGGGATACCGGGGAGCTGTTTTTT. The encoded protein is CAIRIRDRDTGELFF.

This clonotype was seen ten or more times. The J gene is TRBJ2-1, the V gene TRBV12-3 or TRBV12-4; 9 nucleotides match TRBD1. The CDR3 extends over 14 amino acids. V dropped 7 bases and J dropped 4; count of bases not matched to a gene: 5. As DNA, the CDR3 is TGTGCCAGCACCCGGGACAGGGCTTACAATGAGCAGTTCTTC. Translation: CASTRDRAYNEQFF.

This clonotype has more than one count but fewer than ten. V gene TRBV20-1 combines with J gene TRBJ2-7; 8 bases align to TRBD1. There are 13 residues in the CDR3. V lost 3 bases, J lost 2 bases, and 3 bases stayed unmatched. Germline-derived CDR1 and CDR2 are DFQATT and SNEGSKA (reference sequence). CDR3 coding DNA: TGCAGTGCTAGTCTGGACAGGGCCTACGAGCAGTACTTC. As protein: CSASLDRAYEQYF.

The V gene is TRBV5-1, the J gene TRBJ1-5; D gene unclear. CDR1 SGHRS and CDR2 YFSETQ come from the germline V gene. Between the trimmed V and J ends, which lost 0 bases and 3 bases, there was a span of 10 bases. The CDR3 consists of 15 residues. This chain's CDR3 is CASSLVPADNQPQHF. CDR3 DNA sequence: TGCGCCAGCAGCTTGGTTCCCGCTGACAATCAGCCCCAGCATTTT.

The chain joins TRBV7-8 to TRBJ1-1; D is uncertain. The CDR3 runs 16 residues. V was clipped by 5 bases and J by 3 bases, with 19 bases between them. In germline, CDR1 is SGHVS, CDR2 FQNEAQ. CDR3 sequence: CASSQPSLGGDTEAFF. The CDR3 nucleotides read TGTGCCAGCAGCCAACCCAGCCTTGGCGGGGACACTGAAGCTTTCTTT. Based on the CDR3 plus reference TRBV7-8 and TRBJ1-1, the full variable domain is GAGVSQSPRYKVAKRGQDVALRCDPISGHVSLFWYQQALGQGPEFLTYFQNEAQLDKSGLPSDRFFAERPEGSVSTLKIQRTQQEDSAVYLCASSQPSLGGDTEAFFGQGTRLTVV.

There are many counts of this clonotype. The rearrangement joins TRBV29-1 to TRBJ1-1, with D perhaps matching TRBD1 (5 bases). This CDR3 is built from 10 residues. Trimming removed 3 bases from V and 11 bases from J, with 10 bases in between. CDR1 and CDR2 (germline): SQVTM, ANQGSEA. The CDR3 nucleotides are TGCAGCGTTGAGACGGGGACGGCTTTCTTT. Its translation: CSVETGTAFF.

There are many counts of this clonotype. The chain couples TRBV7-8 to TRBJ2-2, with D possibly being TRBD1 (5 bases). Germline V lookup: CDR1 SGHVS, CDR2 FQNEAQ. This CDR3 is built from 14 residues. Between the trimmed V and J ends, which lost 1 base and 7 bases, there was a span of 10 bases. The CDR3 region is CASSLEGVGGELFF. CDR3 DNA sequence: TGTGCCAGCAGCTTAGAAGGGGTTGGCGGGGAGCTGTTTTTT.

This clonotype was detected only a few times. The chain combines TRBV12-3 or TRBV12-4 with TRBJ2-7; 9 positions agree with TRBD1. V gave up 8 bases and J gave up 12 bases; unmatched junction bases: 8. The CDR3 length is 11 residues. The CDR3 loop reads CASGTGTLWYF. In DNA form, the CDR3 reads TGTGCCAGCGGGACAGGGACGTTATGGTACTTC.

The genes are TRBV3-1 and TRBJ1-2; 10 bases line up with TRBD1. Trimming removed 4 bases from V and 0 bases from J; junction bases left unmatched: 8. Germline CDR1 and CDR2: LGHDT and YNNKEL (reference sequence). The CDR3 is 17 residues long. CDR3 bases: TGTGCCAGCAGCCCCACCGAGGGACAGGGGACTAACTATGGCTACACCTTC. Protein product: CASSPTEGQGTNYGYTF.

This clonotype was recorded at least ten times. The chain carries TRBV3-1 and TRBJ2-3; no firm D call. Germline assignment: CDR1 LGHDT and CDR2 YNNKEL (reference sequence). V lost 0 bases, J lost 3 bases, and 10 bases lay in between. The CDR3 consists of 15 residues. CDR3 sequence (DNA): TGTGCCAGCAGCCAAGAGGGTAGGGCGACAGATACGCAGTATTTT. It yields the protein CASSQEGRATDTQYF.

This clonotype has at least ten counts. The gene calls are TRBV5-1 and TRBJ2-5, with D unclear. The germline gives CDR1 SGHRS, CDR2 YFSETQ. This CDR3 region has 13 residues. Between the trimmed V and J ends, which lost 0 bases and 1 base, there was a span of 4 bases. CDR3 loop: CASSLEIQETQYF. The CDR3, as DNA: TGCGCCAGCAGCTTGGAGATCCAAGAGACCCAGTACTTC.

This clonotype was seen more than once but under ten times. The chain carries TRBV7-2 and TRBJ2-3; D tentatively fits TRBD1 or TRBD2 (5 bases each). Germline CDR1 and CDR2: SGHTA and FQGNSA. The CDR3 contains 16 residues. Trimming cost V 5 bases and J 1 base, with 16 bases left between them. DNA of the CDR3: TGTGCCAGCAGCCCCCGGTCCGGGGCCCGCACAGATACGCAGTATTTT. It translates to CASSPRSGARTDTQYF.

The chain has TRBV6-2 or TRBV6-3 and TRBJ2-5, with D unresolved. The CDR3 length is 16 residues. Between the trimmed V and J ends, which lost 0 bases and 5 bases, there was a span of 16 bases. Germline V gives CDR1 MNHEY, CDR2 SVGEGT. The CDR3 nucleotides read TGTGCCAGCAGTTACTCGATCGCGTCGGTGGAGGAGACCCAGTACTTC. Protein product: CASSYSIASVEETQYF.

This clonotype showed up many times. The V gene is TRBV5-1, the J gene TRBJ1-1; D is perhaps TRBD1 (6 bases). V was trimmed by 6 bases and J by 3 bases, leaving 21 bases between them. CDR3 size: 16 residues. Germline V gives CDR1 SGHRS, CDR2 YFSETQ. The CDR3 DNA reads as TGCGCCAGCAACCCCTGGGGGTCTTACAGGGACACTGAAGCTTTCTTT. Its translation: CASNPWGSYRDTEAFF.

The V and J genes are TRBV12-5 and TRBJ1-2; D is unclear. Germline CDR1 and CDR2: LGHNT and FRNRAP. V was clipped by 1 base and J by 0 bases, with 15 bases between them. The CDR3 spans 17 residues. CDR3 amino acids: CASGLDKVKVSNYGYTF. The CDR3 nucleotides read TGTGCTAGTGGTTTGGACAAGGTGAAAGTCTCTAACTATGGCTACACCTTC.

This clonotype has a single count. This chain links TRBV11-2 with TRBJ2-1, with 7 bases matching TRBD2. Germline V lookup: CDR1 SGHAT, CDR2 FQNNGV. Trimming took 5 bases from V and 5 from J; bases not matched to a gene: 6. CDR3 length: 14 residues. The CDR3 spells CASSANLADNEQFF. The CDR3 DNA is TGTGCCAGCAGCGCAAACCTAGCGGACAATGAGCAGTTCTTC.

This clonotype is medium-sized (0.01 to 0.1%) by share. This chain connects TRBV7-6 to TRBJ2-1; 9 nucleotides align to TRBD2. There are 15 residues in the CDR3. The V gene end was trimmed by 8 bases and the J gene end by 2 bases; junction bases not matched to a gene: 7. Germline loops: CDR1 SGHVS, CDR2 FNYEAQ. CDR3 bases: TGTGCCAGCGAACTAGCGGGCTCCCCCTACAATGAGCAGTTCTTC. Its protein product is CASELAGSPYNEQFF.

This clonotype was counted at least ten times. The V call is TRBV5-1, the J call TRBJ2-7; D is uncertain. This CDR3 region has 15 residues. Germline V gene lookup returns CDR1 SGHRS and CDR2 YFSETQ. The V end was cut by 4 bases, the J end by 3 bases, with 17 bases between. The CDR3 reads CASSPAWTEFYEQYF. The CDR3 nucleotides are TGCGCCAGCAGCCCCGCCTGGACGGAGTTCTACGAGCAGTACTTC.

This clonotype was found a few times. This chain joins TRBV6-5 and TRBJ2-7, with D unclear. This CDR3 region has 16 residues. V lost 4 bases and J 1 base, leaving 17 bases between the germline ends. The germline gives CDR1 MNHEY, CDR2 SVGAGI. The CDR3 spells CASSSSKGKPSYEQYF. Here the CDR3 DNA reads TGTGCCAGCAGTTCATCTAAGGGTAAACCATCCTACGAGCAGTACTTC.

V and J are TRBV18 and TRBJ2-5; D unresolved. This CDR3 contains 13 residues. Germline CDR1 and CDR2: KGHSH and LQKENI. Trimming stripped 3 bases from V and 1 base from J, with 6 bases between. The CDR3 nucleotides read TGTGCCAGCTCACCTGTGAGCCAAGAGACCCAGTACTTC. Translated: CASSPVSQETQYF.

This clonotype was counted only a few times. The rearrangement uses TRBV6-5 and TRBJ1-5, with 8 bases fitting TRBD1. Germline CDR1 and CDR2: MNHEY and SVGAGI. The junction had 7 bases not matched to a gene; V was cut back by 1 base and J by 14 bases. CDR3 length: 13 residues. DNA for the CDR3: TGTGCCAGCAGTTACTACAGGACAGGGACGGAGCATTTT. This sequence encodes CASSYYRTGTEHF.

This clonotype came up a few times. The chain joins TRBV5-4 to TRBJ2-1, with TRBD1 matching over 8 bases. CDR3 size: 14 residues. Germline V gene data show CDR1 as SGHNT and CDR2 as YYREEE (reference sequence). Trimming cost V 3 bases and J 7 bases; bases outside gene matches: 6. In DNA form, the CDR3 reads TGTGCCAGCAGCTCGGACAGGGCTGGGAATGAGCAGTTCTTC. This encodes CASSSDRAGNEQFF.

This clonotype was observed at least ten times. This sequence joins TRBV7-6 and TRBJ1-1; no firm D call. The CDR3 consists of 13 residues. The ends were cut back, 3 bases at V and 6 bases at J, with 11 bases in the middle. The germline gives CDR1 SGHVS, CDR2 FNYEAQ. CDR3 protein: CASSFGLKSEAFF. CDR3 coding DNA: TGTGCCAGCAGCTTCGGACTGAAGTCTGAAGCTTTCTTT.

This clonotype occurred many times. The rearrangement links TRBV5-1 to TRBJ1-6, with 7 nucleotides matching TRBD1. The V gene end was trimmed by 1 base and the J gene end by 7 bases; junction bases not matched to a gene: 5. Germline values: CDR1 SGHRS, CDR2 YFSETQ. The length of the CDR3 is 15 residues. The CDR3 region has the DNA TGCGCCAGCAGCTTGTCGGGACAGAGAAATTCACCCCTCCACTTT. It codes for CASSLSGQRNSPLHF.

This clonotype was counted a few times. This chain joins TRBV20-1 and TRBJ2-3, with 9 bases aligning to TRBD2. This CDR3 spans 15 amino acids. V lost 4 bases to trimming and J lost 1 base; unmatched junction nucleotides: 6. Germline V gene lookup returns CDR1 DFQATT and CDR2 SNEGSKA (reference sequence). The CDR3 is CSATILAGGTDTQYF. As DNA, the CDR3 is TGCAGTGCTACGATTTTAGCGGGGGGCACAGATACGCAGTATTTT.